The present entry profiles one TCR beta chain with its context. The sample is drawn from a study of T cell changes during pregnancy in multiple sclerosis. The germline V gene encodes CDR1 SNHLY and CDR2 FYNNEI. The CDR3 loop spans 14 amino acids. V was trimmed by 11 bases and J by 3 bases, leaving 17 bases between them. TCRdb's copy holds only in-frame clones and misses some; the assay was immunoSEQ multiplex PCR. The sample includes about 74,000 clones, roughly 93% of them seen just once. The sequenced sample was peripheral blood, obtained in the third trimester of pregnancy. This rearrangement joins TRBV2 to TRBJ1-5; D perhaps matches TRBD1 (6 bases). The sequence derives from a female donor with multiple sclerosis, enrolled in a pregnancy study. This chain's CDR3 is CAGTTDRYNQPQHF. CDR3 DNA: TGTGCCGGAACTACGGACAGATACAATCAGCCCCAGCATTTT.